This T cell receptor (beta chain) was identified in a study of regulatory and conventional T cells in RAG deficiency. Study-wide points: In Omenn syndrome, sorted "Tregs" may be peripherally activated cells. Control T-cell subsets had markedly higher Shannon entropy and lower Simpson indices than RAG-deficient patients. Omenn syndrome and CID/AS patients had approximately 91-fold fewer unique Treg TCR beta sequences, versus roughly 10-fold elsewhere.

About this clone itself: Antigen: not known.

Germline V gene lookup returns CDR1 SGHDT and CDR2 YYEEEE. CDR3 size: 14 residues. Trimming cost V 0 bases and J 6 bases, with 10 bases left between them. The sorted regulatory T cells were CD4+, CD25-high and CD127-low, with genomic DNA sequenced. The repertoire was sequenced with immunoSEQ multiplex PCR; TCRdb's copy has only in-frame clones and lacks some. The sample contains roughly 29,000 clones, under 95% of which appear only once. These data were also reused for a study on regulatory T cells. That report adds: Primers: 52 TRBV forward and 13 TRBJ reverse.

Material for sequencing was Tregs sorted from blood. The source of this sequence is a human donor in good health. The chain joins TRBV5-6 to TRBJ1-5, with unresolved D. Written as DNA, the CDR3 is TGTGCCAGCAGCTTGGCCCCGACCCCTCAGCCCCAGCATTTT. It codes for CASSLAPTPQPQHF. The full variable domain, in which reference TRBV5-6 and TRBJ1-5 provide the parts outside the CDR3, is DAGVTQSPTHLIKTRGQQVTLRCSPKSGHDTVSWYQQALGQGPQFIFQYYEEEERQRGNFPDRFSGHQFPNYSSELNVNALLLGDSALYLCASSLAPTPQPQHFGDGTRLSIL.